This TCR beta chain was observed in a study of control samples from healthy donors and cancer patients. The assay was immunoSEQ multiplex PCR, and TCRdb's table has in-frame clones only and misses some. The profile shows some 110,000 clones, 88% of them singletons. CDR3 length: 10 amino acids. V lost 3 bases and J 4 bases, leaving 0 bases between the germline ends. Germline CDR1 and CDR2: SGHTA and FQGNSA. This sequence was found in a woman aged 70 to 79 in good health. The chain uses TRBV7-2 and TRBJ1-1; no reliable D call. The sequencing input was blood. This chain's CDR3 is CASSFTEAFF. The CDR3 DNA reads as TGTGCCAGCAGCTTCACTGAAGCTTTCTTT. The complete variable domain, with remaining parts taken from reference TRBV7-2 and TRBJ1-1, reads GAGVSQSPSNKVTEKGKDVELRCDPISGHTALYWYRQSLGQGLEFLIYFQGNSAPDKSGLPSDRFSAERTGGSVSTLTIQRTQQEDSAVYLCASSFTEAFFGQGTRLTVV.